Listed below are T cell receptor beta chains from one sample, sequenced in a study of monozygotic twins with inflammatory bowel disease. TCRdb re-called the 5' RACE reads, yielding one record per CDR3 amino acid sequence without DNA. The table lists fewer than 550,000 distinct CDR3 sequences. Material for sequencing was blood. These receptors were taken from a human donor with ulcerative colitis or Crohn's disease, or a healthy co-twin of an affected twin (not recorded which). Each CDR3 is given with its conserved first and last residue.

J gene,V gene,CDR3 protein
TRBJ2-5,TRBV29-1,CSVYKGGETQYF
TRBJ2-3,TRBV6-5,CASSYAGGLAGGLTDTQYF
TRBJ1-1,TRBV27,CASSYQGSPNTEAFF
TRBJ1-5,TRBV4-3,CASSQDTLANNQPQHF
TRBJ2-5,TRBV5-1,CASSDTGGQYF
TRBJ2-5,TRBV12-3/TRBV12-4,CASRSKDREETQYF
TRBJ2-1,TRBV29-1,CSVVGRGLAGVYNEQFF
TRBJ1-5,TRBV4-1,CASSQDLPGQFIYSNQPQHF
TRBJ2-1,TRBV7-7,CASSLGTSGMNEQFF
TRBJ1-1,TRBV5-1,CASSLIRETEAFF
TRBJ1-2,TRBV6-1,CASTLQGEYGYTF
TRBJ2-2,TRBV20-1,CSARGGLAGELFF
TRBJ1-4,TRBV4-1,CASSQVRVLFYEKLFF
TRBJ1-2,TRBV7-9,CASSRQGAQGYTF
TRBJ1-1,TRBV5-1,CASSLGDSSPEAFF
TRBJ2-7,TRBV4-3,CASSQLAGDPYEQYF
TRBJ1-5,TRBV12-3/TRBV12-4,CASAPLGALNQPQHF
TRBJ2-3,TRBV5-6,CASSSLGGALGASNTDTQYF
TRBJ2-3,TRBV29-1,CSSTGTSVGRTDTQYF
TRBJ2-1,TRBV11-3,CASSFPHSNEQFF